This T cell receptor beta chain was sequenced during a study of blood T cell repertoires in COVID-19. About the research overall: Both acute and convalescent COVID-19 samples were obtained from the United States, Italy and Spain. Nucleic acid was either cDNA or gDNA, and it came from T cells, B-cell-depleted T cells, or PBMCs.

In the study's own analysis: Estimation of nucleated cell counts relied on the amplification of reference gene primers. The assay was immunoSEQ multiplex PCR, and TCRdb's table has in-frame clones only and misses some. D and trimming come from the DNA, and the V and J calls and clone size come from that table. The sample holds roughly 76,000 clones; approximately 80% are singletons and the top ten take about 35%. The germline gives CDR1 ENHRY, CDR2 SYGVKD. The CDR3 runs 13 residues. Trimming left V 11 bases short and J 4 bases short, with 17 bases between. The source material was peripheral blood. The chain combines TRBV10-3 with TRBJ1-1; D may be TRBD1 (5 bases). The sequence derives from an older woman with acute or convalescent COVID-19. CDR3 residues: CASGVGEGTEAFF. In nucleotides, the CDR3 is TGTGCCTCGGGGGTGGGGGAGGGCACTGAAGCTTTCTTT.